The 17 T cell receptor beta chains listed next were all sequenced from one sample in a study of immune cell composition in non-small cell lung cancer. Sequencing was performed with immunoSEQ multiplex PCR; in TCRdb, only in-frame clones are kept and a portion is missing. The sample consists of 5,000 to 5,500 clones, 70% to 90% of them appearing once. Normal lung sampling was at least 3 cm from the tumour, as distant as possible. The sample taken for sequencing was non-adjacent lung tissue. The source of these receptors is a human donor with non-small cell lung cancer. Some clones in this sample may be carry-over from other donors' samples.

J is TRBJ2-7 and V is TRBV4-2, with a weak D call TRBD1 (5 bases). There are 15 residues in the CDR3. Germline values: CDR1 LGHNA, CDR2 YNFKEQ. V lost 6 bases, J lost 4 bases, and 19 bases lay in between. The CDR3: CASSPDVRGLYEQYF. In DNA form, the CDR3 reads TGTGCCAGCAGTCCTGACGTAAGGGGTCTGTACGAGCAGTACTTC.

The chain joins TRBV10-3 to TRBJ2-7; 9 bases match TRBD1. The CDR3 is 12 amino acids. Germline V gene data show CDR1 as ENHRY and CDR2 as SYGVKD. Unmatched junction bases numbered 3, after V lost 10 bases and J lost 2 bases. The CDR3 DNA reads as TGTGCCACCGGGACAGGGACCTACGAGCAGTACTTC. As protein: CATGTGTYEQYF.

The chain combines TRBV6-5 with TRBJ2-3, with 7 nucleotides matching TRBD1. This CDR3 contains 14 residues. CDR1 MNHEY and CDR2 SVGAGI come from the germline V gene. The ends lost 4 bases at V and 2 bases at J; junction bases unmatched: 3. The CDR3: CASSSTGPTDTQYF. CDR3 DNA sequence: TGTGCCAGCAGTTCGACAGGGCCCACAGATACGCAGTATTTT.

The V call is TRBV28, the J call TRBJ2-7, with D possibly TRBD2 on 7 matching bases. The germline V and J ends were trimmed by 7 bases and 0 bases, with 13 bases remaining between them. The CDR3 extends over 14 amino acids. Looked up from germline, CDR1 is MDHEN and CDR2 is SYDVKM. The CDR3 DNA sequence: TGTGCCAGCATGGGTGGGGGGGCCTCCTACGAGCAGTACTTC. Translation gives CASMGGGASYEQYF.

This clone came up a few times. The chain links TRBV11-3 to TRBJ2-1, with TRBD2 matching 9 bases. V gave up 2 bases and J gave up 12 bases; unmatched junction bases: 5. The length of the CDR3 is 13 residues. CDR1 SGHNT and CDR2 YENEEA come from the germline V gene. The CDR3 DNA reads as TGTGCCAGCAGCTTAACAGGACTAGCGCGGCAGTTCTTC. Protein: CASSLTGLARQFF.

The chain has TRBV6-6 and TRBJ2-2, with D possibly TRBD2 on 5 matching bases. CDR3 length: 15 amino acids. In germline, CDR1 is MNHNY, CDR2 SVGAGI (reference sequence). Between the trimmed V and J ends, which lost 7 bases and 5 bases, there was a span of 17 bases. DNA of the CDR3: TGTGCCAGCAAAAGGTCAAGGAGCGGTACCGGGGAGCTGTTTTTT. It yields the protein CASKRSRSGTGELFF.

The V call is TRBV19, the J call TRBJ2-2, with D possibly matching TRBD1 (6 bases). The V and J ends lost 5 bases and 0 bases respectively, with 13 bases between them. The CDR3 contains 16 residues. In germline, CDR1 is LNHDA, CDR2 SQIVND (reference sequence). The CDR3 nucleotides read TGTGCCAGTAGTCTGACAGGACCCCCGAACACCGGGGAGCTGTTTTTT. Translation: CASSLTGPPNTGELFF.

This chain connects TRBV4-3 to TRBJ2-5, with D perhaps matching TRBD1 (6 bases). The germline gives CDR1 LGHNA, CDR2 YSLEER. This CDR3 is built from 14 residues. Trimming took off 0 bases at V and 3 bases at J, with 8 bases between the two ends. The chain's CDR3 is CASSQDAGEETQYF. CDR3 DNA: TGCGCCAGCAGCCAAGACGCAGGGGAAGAGACCCAGTACTTC.

V usage is TRBV7-9 and J usage is TRBJ2-1, with TRBD2 identical over 7 bases. J lost 0 bases, V lost 0 bases, and 8 bases had no gene match. CDR1 is SEHNR, CDR2 FQNEAQ, per germline (reference sequence). The CDR3 totals 18 residues. The CDR3 nucleotides are TGTGCCAGCAGCTTAGCGCGGCTAGCGGAGAGCTCCTACAATGAGCAGTTCTTC. It encodes CASSLARLAESSYNEQFF.

This clone has a handful of counts. The gene calls are TRBV5-4 and TRBJ2-1; 9 bases fit TRBD1. From germline, CDR1 is SGHNT and CDR2 YYREEE (reference sequence). The CDR3 extends over 16 amino acids. J was trimmed by 4 bases and V by 4 bases; bases with no gene match: 9. The CDR3 DNA reads TGTGCCAGCAGCAACCCGACAGGGGGGGTTTACAATGAGCAGTTCTTC. Its protein product is CASSNPTGGVYNEQFF.

The V and J genes are TRBV7-9 and TRBJ2-5; possibly TRBD1 for D (5 bases). Germline V gene sequence: CDR1 SEHNR, CDR2 FQNEAQ (reference sequence). This CDR3 is built from 15 residues. The V and J ends lost 5 bases and 2 bases respectively, with 15 bases between them. The CDR3: CASSLVGQGQETQYF. CDR3 coding DNA: TGTGCCAGCAGCCTAGTGGGGCAGGGACAAGAGACCCAGTACTTC.

This chain uses TRBV7-2 with TRBJ2-7; 10 bases match TRBD1. The V and J ends lost 5 bases and 6 bases, in that order; junction bases with no gene match: 7. The CDR3 is 14 amino acids. The germline gives CDR1 SGHTA, CDR2 FQGNSA. The CDR3 protein is CASSPRDRGREQYF. CDR3 nucleotides: TGTGCCAGCAGCCCCCGGGACAGGGGACGCGAGCAGTACTTC.

The chain combines TRBV2 with TRBJ1-3; possibly TRBD1 for D (5 bases). The CDR3 contains 16 residues. Trimming left V 7 bases short and J 1 base short, with 17 bases between. Germline V gene sequence: CDR1 SNHLY, CDR2 FYNNEI. The CDR3 DNA is TGTGCCAGCATTCGGGAGGGGATCCCATCTGGAAACACCATATATTTT. Protein sequence: CASIREGIPSGNTIYF.

The genes are TRBV7-9 and TRBJ2-1; TRBD2 aligns across 8 bases. After removal of 5 bases from V and 9 bases from J, the junction contained 12 bases not matched to a gene. The CDR3 consists of 15 residues. The germline CDR1 and CDR2 sequences are SEHNR and FQNEAQ (reference sequence). DNA of the CDR3: TGTGCCAGCAGCGCCCCGGGACTAGGAGGGGGTGAGCAGTTCTTC. Protein: CASSAPGLGGGEQFF.

The rearrangement joins TRBV4-1 to TRBJ2-2; D perhaps matches TRBD1 (6 bases). Germline CDR1 MGHRA, CDR2 YSYEKL. V lost 2 bases and J lost 7, with 14 bases in between. This CDR3 spans 15 amino acids. CDR3 residues: CASSQPETGIGELFF. The CDR3 DNA reads as TGCGCCAGCAGCCAACCCGAGACAGGCATCGGGGAGCTGTTTTTT.

The chain employs TRBV14 and TRBJ1-2; TRBD1 is a possible D gene (5 bases). The V gene's germline CDR1 is SGHDN and CDR2 FVKESK. Deletions cut 1 base from V and 8 bases from J, with 11 bases between. The CDR3 has 13 amino acids. DNA for the CDR3: TGTGCCAGCAGCCAAGGTTTCGACAGAGGCTACACCTTC. Amino acid sequence: CASSQGFDRGYTF.

This clone was observed a single time. The chain has TRBV5-1 and TRBJ2-1, with 9 bases aligning to TRBD2. In germline, CDR1 is SGHRS, CDR2 YFSETQ. The CDR3 has 15 amino acids. With 4 bases clipped from V and 5 bases from J, the junction kept 7 bases outside the gene matches. The CDR3 coding sequence is TGCGCCAGCAGCGAGGGGACTAGCAGAAACAATGAGCAGTTCTTC. This gives the protein CASSEGTSRNNEQFF.